Below, 31 T cell receptor beta chains from the same sample are listed, as sequenced in a study of T-cell reconstitution after alpha-beta-depleted transplantation in children. It was with unique molecular identifiers that the TCRbeta library was prepared. TCRdb processed the PCR reads anew with MiXCR; each CDR3 protein has one entry. The table records just over 950,000 distinct CDR3 sequences, around 30% of them present only once. The sequencing here drew on PBMCs, mostly from graft donor cells, taken 360 days after TCRalphabeta/CD19-depleted stem cell transplant. The receptors were gathered from a boy less than two years old who had a stem cell transplant for SCID, so the T cells may come from the graft donor.

There are a few counts of this clonotype. CDR3 loop: CASSDYYEQYF. The CDR3 DNA reads as TGTGCCAGCAGCGACTACTACGAGCAGTACTTC. V usage is TRBV25-1 and J usage is TRBJ2-7; D is possibly TRBD2 (5 bases). The germline V gene encodes CDR1 MGHDK and CDR2 SYGVNS. V dropped 6 bases and J dropped 3 bases, with 6 bases sitting between them. This CDR3 contains 11 residues.

This clonotype turned up a few times. The rearrangement uses TRBV4-1 and TRBJ2-4; a possible D gene is TRBD2 (6 bases). The germline gives CDR1 MGHRA, CDR2 YSYEKL. V was shortened by 0 bases and J by 0 bases, with 9 bases between the two germline ends. The CDR3 is 16 residues long. CDR3 bases: TGCGCCAGCAGCCAAGACCCGGGACTAGCCAAAAACATTCAGTACTTC. The encoded protein is CASSQDPGLAKNIQYF.

The chain recombines TRBV10-3 with TRBJ2-3; possible D gene TRBD2, 6 bases. CDR3 length equals 14 residues. The V end lost 2 bases, the J end lost 2 bases, and 8 bases lay between the germline ends. Per germline, CDR1 ENHRY and CDR2 SYGVKD. CDR3 loop: CAISEGGTTDTQYF. The CDR3 coding sequence is TGTGCCATCAGTGAGGGCGGGACCACAGATACGCAGTATTTT.

CDR3 region: CASSSQSPGNTGELFF. Written as DNA, the CDR3 is TGTGCCAGCAGCTCGCAGTCACCCGGGAACACCGGGGAGCTGTTTTTT. V and J are TRBV7-2 and TRBJ2-2; no firm D call. This CDR3 has 16 residues. V was trimmed by 4 bases and J by 1 base, leaving 13 bases between them. Germline V gene lookup returns CDR1 SGHTA and CDR2 FQGNSA.

This clonotype was seen many times. The chain links TRBV2 to TRBJ2-2, with D possibly matching TRBD1 (5 bases). The CDR3 extends over 17 amino acids. V lost 6 bases and J lost 2, with 19 bases in between. Germline CDR1 and CDR2: SNHLY and FYNNEI. CDR3 DNA sequence: TGTGCCAGCAGGGGCCATCCGGACACTCGCAACACCGGGGAGCTGTTTTTT. Encoded protein: CASRGHPDTRNTGELFF.

In nucleotides, the CDR3 is TGTGCCAGCAGTTTAGGGGTACCACCCCTCCACTTT. As protein: CASSLGVPPLHF. The chain uses TRBV12-3 or TRBV12-4 and TRBJ1-6; D not resolved. The CDR3 runs 12 residues. V dropped 1 base and J dropped 11 bases, with 6 bases sitting between them.

The table lists this clonotype with a few counts. The chain employs TRBV20-1 and TRBJ2-1, with a possible D match to TRBD2 (6 bases). Per germline, CDR1 DFQATT and CDR2 SNEGSKA (reference sequence). CDR3 length: 14 amino acids. V was clipped by 2 bases and J by 6 bases, with 14 bases between them. CDR3 nucleotide sequence: TGCAGTGCTAGACGTCCAAGCGGGTTCAATGAGCAGTTCTTC. Protein sequence: CSARRPSGFNEQFF.

This clonotype has only a few counts. The rearrangement links TRBV7-9 to TRBJ1-1, with D unclear. Deletions cut 1 base from V and 4 bases from J, with 10 bases between. The CDR3 runs to 14 residues. Germline lookup yields CDR1 SEHNR and CDR2 FQNEAQ (reference sequence). In DNA, the CDR3 is TGTGCCAGCAGCTTAGTAGGGCCCACCACTGAAGCTTTCTTT. It specifies CASSLVGPTTEAFF.

This clonotype was counted between two and nine times. This chain uses TRBV5-1 with TRBJ2-1; no clear D. Germline V gene sequence: CDR1 SGHRS, CDR2 YFSETQ. With 4 bases removed from V and 7 bases from J, the gap between germline ends came to 18 bases. The CDR3 consists of 15 residues. CDR3 DNA sequence: TGCGCCAGCAGCCTGGCCTCGGCAGTATGGAATGAGCAGTTCTTC. This encodes CASSLASAVWNEQFF.

V and J are TRBV4-3 and TRBJ2-7; D perhaps matches TRBD1 (6 bases). Germline CDR1 and CDR2: LGHNA and YSLEER. The V end was cut by 4 bases, the J end by 3 bases, with 16 bases between. CDR3 length: 15 residues. Here the CDR3 DNA reads TGCGCCAGCAGCCGAGGACAGACCACCTACTACGAGCAGTACTTC. Translated: CASSRGQTTYYEQYF.

This chain joins TRBV5-1 and TRBJ2-5; TRBD2 might be the D (6 bases). V was clipped by 4 bases and J by 3 bases, with 19 bases between them. The germline gives CDR1 SGHRS, CDR2 YFSETQ. The CDR3 totals 16 residues. The CDR3 DNA reads as TGCGCCAGCAGCGGGGAACAAGGGACTTTAAAAGAGACCCAGTACTTC. It translates to CASSGEQGTLKETQYF.

This chain connects TRBV28 to TRBJ1-1; 7 bases map to TRBD1. The CDR3 extends over 14 amino acids. Per the germline V gene, CDR1 is MDHEN and CDR2 is SYDVKM. Unmatched junction bases numbered 10, after V lost 11 bases and J lost 1 base. The CDR3 sequence: CAAGTAGENTEAFF. DNA of the CDR3: TGTGCCGCCGGGACAGCCGGGGAGAACACTGAAGCTTTCTTT.

The J gene is TRBJ1-1, the V gene TRBV4-3; a possible D gene is TRBD1 (5 bases). The CDR3 consists of 17 residues. With 0 bases removed from V and 3 bases from J, the gap between germline ends came to 17 bases. In germline, CDR1 is LGHNA, CDR2 YSLEER. The CDR3 is CASSQDMEAGWYTEAFF. In nucleotides, the CDR3 is TGCGCCAGCAGCCAAGATATGGAGGCAGGGTGGTACACTGAAGCTTTCTTT.

This clonotype was seen more than once but under ten times. V is TRBV28 and J is TRBJ2-7; 7 bases align to TRBD1. Germline values: CDR1 MDHEN, CDR2 SYDVKM. The CDR3 spans 12 residues. The V segment lost 11 bases and the J segment 3 bases; nucleotides outside the gene matches: 7. This CDR3 reads CAARTGNYEQYF. In DNA form, the CDR3 reads TGTGCCGCGAGGACAGGTAACTACGAGCAGTACTTC.

This clonotype was found a few times. The genes are TRBV6-4 and TRBJ2-3, with D possibly TRBD2 on 5 matching bases. CDR1 and CDR2 (germline): MRHNA, SNTAGT. The V and J ends lost 0 bases and 2 bases respectively, with 18 bases between them. This CDR3 is 18 amino acids long. The CDR3 sequence: CASSDSNSVSVYTDTQYF. The CDR3 DNA is TGTGCCAGCAGTGACTCGAATTCAGTTAGCGTGTACACAGATACGCAGTATTTT.

The chain joins TRBV2 to TRBJ2-7; 7 positions match TRBD1. Looked up from germline, CDR1 is SNHLY and CDR2 is FYNNEI. This CDR3 has 14 residues. V was clipped by 7 bases and J by 1 base; unmatched bases: 7. This CDR3 is CASKNRDRSYEQYF. DNA for the CDR3: TGTGCCAGCAAGAACAGGGACAGATCCTACGAGCAGTACTTC.

This clonotype occurred a few times. This chain links TRBV20-1 with TRBJ2-5; D may be TRBD1 (5 bases). V was cut by 1 base and J by 1 base, with 16 bases left in between. The CDR3 consists of 16 residues. In germline, CDR1 is DFQATT, CDR2 SNEGSKA (reference sequence). The CDR3 is CSARGATQVLQETQYF. CDR3 DNA: TGCAGTGCTAGAGGGGCGACACAGGTCCTCCAAGAGACCCAGTACTTC.

V and J are TRBV6-5 and TRBJ2-5, with TRBD1 as a possible D gene (6 bases). V was shortened by 0 bases and J by 3 bases, with 20 bases between the two germline ends. Germline CDR1 reads MNHEY; CDR2 reads SVGAGI. This CDR3 has 18 amino acids. The CDR3 is CASSYSSMGANAKETQYF. The CDR3 DNA reads TGTGCCAGCAGTTACTCGAGTATGGGGGCCAACGCTAAAGAGACCCAGTACTTC.

V gene TRBV29-1 combines with J gene TRBJ1-1; TRBD1 matches 10 bases. V lost 1 base to trimming and J lost 2 bases; unmatched junction nucleotides: 16. The CDR3 covers 19 residues. Per the germline V gene, CDR1 is SQVTM and CDR2 is ANQGSEA. The CDR3 loop reads CSVEGTGGWDRGPNTEAFF. Here the CDR3 DNA reads TGCAGCGTTGAAGGGACAGGAGGTTGGGACAGGGGACCTAACACTGAAGCTTTCTTT.

This sequence joins TRBV5-1 and TRBJ2-5; tentatively, D is TRBD1 or TRBD2 (5 bases each). The CDR3 sequence is 14 residues long. Germline V gene lookup returns CDR1 SGHRS and CDR2 YFSETQ. Between the trimmed V and J ends, which lost 3 bases and 5 bases, there was a span of 14 bases. The CDR3 is CASSSGTAGETQYF. The CDR3 coding sequence is TGCGCCAGCAGCTCAGGGACCGCTGGGGAGACCCAGTACTTC.

This clonotype showed up just once. The gene calls are TRBV4-1 and TRBJ2-1, with 8 bases matching TRBD1. J gave up 5 bases and V 5 bases, and 5 bases lay outside the gene matches. CDR1 and CDR2 (germline): MGHRA, YSYEKL. The CDR3 length is 14 residues. The CDR3 loop is CASSFRQGNNEQFF. The CDR3 nucleotides are TGCGCCAGCAGCTTCCGACAGGGGAACAATGAGCAGTTCTTC.

This clonotype showed up many times. The V gene is TRBV6-5, the J gene TRBJ1-1, with a tentative D call TRBD1 (5 bases). CDR3 length: 16 residues. Trimming took 2 bases from V and 4 from J, leaving 17 bases between them. Germline V gene data show CDR1 as MNHEY and CDR2 as SVGAGI. The CDR3 is CASSYPNSRGGTEAFF. The CDR3 DNA follows: TGTGCCAGCAGTTACCCGAATTCCCGGGGGGGCACTGAAGCTTTCTTT.

The chain joins TRBV27 to TRBJ2-2; 8 bases agree with TRBD2. The CDR3 length is 17 residues. J was trimmed by 4 bases and V by 3 bases; bases with no gene match: 10. In germline, CDR1 is MNHEY, CDR2 SMNVEV (reference sequence). The DNA for the CDR3 is TGTGCCAGCAGTTTTAGGGGACTAGATGGTTTCACCGGGGAGCTGTTTTTT. Protein sequence: CASSFRGLDGFTGELFF.

This clonotype occurred many times. V is TRBV28 and J is TRBJ1-2; 8 positions agree with TRBD1. Germline loops: CDR1 MDHEN, CDR2 SYDVKM. This CDR3 has 14 amino acids. V gave up 5 bases and J gave up 2 bases; unmatched junction bases: 4. CDR3 bases: TGTGCCAGCAGTCCCCGGACAGGGAACTATGGCTACACCTTC. This encodes CASSPRTGNYGYTF.

There are a few counts of this clonotype. V usage is TRBV11-2 and J usage is TRBJ2-2; D possibly corresponds to TRBD2 (7 bases). Germline CDR1 SGHAT, CDR2 FQNNGV. The V end lost 7 bases, the J end lost 6 bases, and 24 bases lay between the germline ends. The CDR3 is made up of 17 amino acids. CDR3 region: CASTLQIARGGAGELFF. DNA of the CDR3: TGTGCCAGCACCCTTCAGATAGCCAGGGGAGGGGCCGGGGAGCTGTTTTTT. Full variable domain (remainder filled in from reference TRBV11-2 and TRBJ2-2): EAGVAQSPRYKIIEKRQSVAFWCNPISGHATLYWYQQILGQGPKLLIQFQNNGVVDDSQLPKDRFSAERLKGVDSTLKIQPAKLEDSAVYLCASTLQIARGGAGELFFGEGSRLTVL.

This clonotype came up many times. V and J are TRBV7-2 and TRBJ2-7; D unresolved. CDR3 size: 13 residues. Germline assignment: CDR1 SGHTA and CDR2 FQGNSA. V was cut by 5 bases and J by 3 bases, with 11 bases left in between. DNA for the CDR3: TGTGCCAGCAGCCTGGCGAGAGACTACGAGCAGTACTTC. It specifies CASSLARDYEQYF.

The chain employs TRBV10-3 and TRBJ1-1; no firm D call. CDR1 and CDR2 from the germline V gene are ENHRY and SYGVKD. The CDR3 extends over 14 amino acids. V was clipped by 6 bases and J by 1 base, with 12 bases between them. The CDR3 spells CAIRIGQGNTEAFF. CDR3 nucleotides: TGTGCCATCAGAATAGGTCAAGGGAACACTGAAGCTTTCTTT.

The J gene is TRBJ2-1, the V gene TRBV7-8; D is unclear. The germline gives CDR1 SGHVS, CDR2 FQNEAQ. Trimming took off 5 bases at V and 2 bases at J, with 13 bases between the two ends. The CDR3 is made up of 15 amino acids. Here the CDR3 DNA reads TGTGCCAGCAGCCTGGATGTCGCGACCTACAATGAGCAGTTCTTC. Its translation: CASSLDVATYNEQFF. The full variable domain, with the rest looked up from reference TRBV7-8 and TRBJ2-1, is GAGVSQSPRYKVAKRGQDVALRCDPISGHVSLFWYQQALGQGPEFLTYFQNEAQLDKSGLPSDRFFAERPEGSVSTLKIQRTQQEDSAVYLCASSLDVATYNEQFFGPGTRLTVL.

The gene calls are TRBV6-2 or TRBV6-3 and TRBJ2-7; D unresolved. Germline V gene data show CDR1 as MNHEY and CDR2 as SVGEGT. The CDR3 has 16 residues. V lost 0 bases and J 5 bases, leaving 17 bases between the germline ends. The CDR3 nucleotides read TGTGCCAGCAGTTACTCCAACCTTGAATATACCGACGAGCAGTACTTC. It translates to CASSYSNLEYTDEQYF.

This clonotype was seen a handful of times. The chain links TRBV4-2 to TRBJ1-1; D is possibly TRBD1 (6 bases). CDR1 is LGHNA and CDR2 is YNFKEQ in the germline V gene. The CDR3 covers 14 residues. Trimming removed 3 bases from V and 1 base from J, with 9 bases in between. The CDR3 region is CASSHQGPNTEAFF. CDR3 coding DNA: TGTGCCAGCAGCCACCAGGGGCCGAACACTGAAGCTTTCTTT.

This clonotype was recorded a few times. The chain employs TRBV5-1 and TRBJ2-1; TRBD2 aligns across 7 bases. The V and J ends lost 0 bases and 2 bases, in that order; junction bases with no gene match: 8. Germline CDR1 and CDR2: SGHRS and YFSETQ. CDR3 length: 17 residues. The CDR3, as DNA: TGCGCCAGCAGCTTGGTGGGGGGGGGAACTACCTACAATGAGCAGTTCTTC. Translating it yields CASSLVGGGTTYNEQFF.